The clone carrying this TCR beta chain was seen many times. The sample belongs to a study of response to subunit inactivated influenza vaccine. MiXCR was run by TCRdb on the RT-PCR reads, yielding one entry per CDR3 protein. The profile covers roughly 620,000 distinct CDR3 sequences, with approximately 11% appearing a single time and roughly 11% taken by the ten largest. The length of the CDR3 is 17 residues. Germline CDR1 is LGHNA and CDR2 is YSLEER. The ends were cut back, 2 bases at V and 4 bases at J, with 18 bases in the middle. Separately, the same data were catalogued under a study of T cells expressing NK-cell markers. From that paper: For TCR beta, cDNA was produced by 5'RACE template switching with UMIs. Sorting of alpha-beta TCR T cells alone was achieved in several experiments with an anti-gamma-delta TCR antibody. CD8+ T cells in six donors included dominant NKG2C+ clonotypes at roughly 1.0-8%. In a few donors, dominant clonotypes made up about 28.3-65% of CD3+CD56-NKG2C+ cells.

V and J are TRBV4-3 and TRBJ2-1; D may be TRBD2 (5 bases). The receptor was derived from a middle-aged man who received an inactivated influenza vaccine. Sequencing was performed on PBMCs from blood, taken on the day of vaccination. CDR3 nucleotides: TGCGCCAGCAGCCAACGCGTGGGCGGAGGAAGATACAATGAGCAGTTCTTC. Protein: CASSQRVGGGRYNEQFF.